This entry lists 7 T cell receptor beta chains sequenced from one sample in a study of T cell responses to AZD1222 COVID-19 vaccine. Some clones are missing from TCRdb's copy, which holds only in-frame ones; the method was immunoSEQ multiplex PCR. The table shows 250,000 to 300,000 clones, with 85% to 95% occurring only once. Here the sequenced sample was peripheral blood, taken 28 days after the second AZD1222 dose. The receptors stem from an adult who received the AZD1222 COVID-19 vaccine.

The J gene is TRBJ1-4, the V gene TRBV27; tentatively, D is TRBD1 (5 bases). The CDR3 contains 14 residues. The V end was cut by 4 bases, the J end by 6 bases, with 12 bases between. CDR1 and CDR2 from the germline V gene are MNHEY and SMNVEV (reference sequence). The CDR3 nucleotides are TGTGCCAGCAGTTCCGCCGGGACGGATGAAAAACTGTTTTTT. It codes for CASSSAGTDEKLFF.

The genes are TRBV27 and TRBJ2-7, with D uncertain. The germline V and J ends were trimmed by 0 bases and 9 bases, with 12 bases remaining between them. Germline V gene data show CDR1 as MNHEY and CDR2 as SMNVEV (reference sequence). This CDR3 contains 13 residues. CDR3 loop: CASSLSPRVGQYF. The CDR3 bases are TGTGCCAGCAGTTTATCCCCTAGGGTAGGGCAGTACTTC.

This chain joins TRBV3-1 (or the pseudogene TRBV3-2) and TRBJ2-2; D possibly corresponds to TRBD2 (6 bases). Trimming pared 4 bases from V and 5 bases from J, leaving 8 bases between. Germline lookup yields CDR1 LGHDT and CDR2 YNNKEL (reference sequence). The CDR3 is made up of 13 amino acids. Written as DNA, the CDR3 is TGTGCCAGCAGCCTCCGGGGGACCGGGGAGCTGTTTTTT. It is translated as CASSLRGTGELFF.

The gene calls are TRBV28 and TRBJ1-5; D is unresolved. The CDR3 consists of 15 residues. Germline assignment: CDR1 MDHEN and CDR2 SYDVKM. V lost 7 bases to trimming and J lost 3 bases, with 16 bases between them. CDR3 in DNA: TGTGCCAGCACCTTGTGGCCGGGAGTCAATCAGCCCCAGCATTTT. Translated, it gives CASTLWPGVNQPQHF.

The CDR3 sequence: CATRSESNEQFF. The CDR3 region has the DNA TGTGCCACCAGGAGCGAATCCAATGAGCAGTTCTTC. This rearrangement joins TRBV24-1 to TRBJ2-1, with D hard to call. Trimming stripped 7 bases from V and 6 bases from J, with 9 bases between. The CDR3 runs 12 residues. Germline V gene lookup returns CDR1 KGHDR and CDR2 SFDVKD.

V usage is TRBV5-4 and J usage is TRBJ1-1; TRBD1 matches at 8 bases. This CDR3 is built from 15 residues. CDR1 and CDR2 from the germline V gene are SGHNT and YYREEE (reference sequence). The CDR3, as DNA: TGTGTCGTACGAGGGGCAGGGGGCTTGTCCACTGAAGCTTTCTTT. Its translation: CVVRGAGGLSTEAFF.

The rearrangement joins TRBV5-5 to TRBJ1-5; maybe TRBD1 (6 bases). From germline, CDR1 is SGHKS and CDR2 YYEKEE (reference sequence). Trimming pared 3 bases from V and 1 base from J, leaving 14 bases between. This CDR3 region has 16 residues. The CDR3 nucleotides read TGTGCCAGCAGCTCACCAGGGGTTGGCAGCAATCAGCCCCAGCATTTT. Translation: CASSSPGVGSNQPQHF.